This passage covers 12 T cell receptor beta chains from one sample sequenced in a study of T cells in Graves' hyperthyroidism and ophthalmopathy. The source material, RNA transcripts, was used to amplify TCR beta CDR3 regions. The HTBI primer set was used in a first-round RT-PCR of the TCR CDR3. Each CDR3 protein is one row after TCRdb ran MiXCR on the multiplex PCR reads. The table includes 650,000 to 850,000 distinct CDR3 sequences, over 15% detected once. The source material was blood. Every receptor here comes from a woman aged 45 to 65 with Graves' hyperthyroidism that later progressed to Graves' ophthalmopathy.

This clonotype has only one observation. V gene TRBV20-1 combines with J gene TRBJ2-3; 11 positions match TRBD2. Trimming took 0 bases from V and 4 from J; bases not matched to a gene: 15. This CDR3 region has 19 residues. Germline V gene lookup returns CDR1 DFQATT and CDR2 SNEGSKA (reference sequence). The CDR3 bases are TGCAGTGCTAGAGATGGCAGGGTAGCGGGGGGGGCCATCGCAGATACGCAGTATTTT. This sequence encodes CSARDGRVAGGAIADTQYF.

This clonotype was seen repeatedly, ten times or more. This rearrangement joins TRBV3-1 to TRBJ2-2; perhaps TRBD1 as D (6 bases). The CDR3 is 14 amino acids. V was shortened by 10 bases and J by 0 bases, with 12 bases between the two germline ends. Germline V gene sequence: CDR1 LGHDT, CDR2 YNNKEL (reference sequence). CDR3 residues: CATKQGPNTGELFF. In nucleotides, the CDR3 is TGTGCCACAAAACAGGGCCCGAACACCGGGGAGCTGTTTTTT.

This clonotype was seen repeatedly, ten times or more. The V gene is TRBV11-2, the J gene TRBJ1-1, with D hard to call. CDR3 length: 14 residues. Between the trimmed V and J ends, which lost 7 bases and 1 base, there was a span of 13 bases. In germline, CDR1 is SGHAT, CDR2 FQNNGV. The CDR3 nucleotides read TGTGCCAGCAAGGTGGTGGGAGGGAACACTGAAGCTTTCTTT. Encoded protein: CASKVVGGNTEAFF.

Concerning this clonotype itself: Just one base apart from a much larger clone, this may be a read error. This chain links TRBV12-5 with TRBJ1-1; no clear D gene. This CDR3 contains 14 residues. The germline gives CDR1 LGHNT, CDR2 FRNRAP. The germline V and J ends were trimmed by 5 bases and 3 bases, with 13 bases remaining between them. The CDR3 bases are TGTGCTAGTGGTCTTCCCTCCAGAGACACTGAAGCTTTCTTT. This encodes CASGLPSRDTEAFF.

This clonotype has a count of ten or more. The chain recombines TRBV18 with TRBJ2-7; D unresolved. The germline V gene has CDR1 KGHSH and CDR2 LQKENI. The CDR3 has 13 residues. With 3 bases removed from V and 7 bases from J, the gap between germline ends came to 13 bases. Here the CDR3 DNA reads TGTGCCAGCTCACCGTCCACCGAATGGGAGCAGTACTTC. It yields the protein CASSPSTEWEQYF.

This clonotype was detected many times. The V gene is TRBV5-1, the J gene TRBJ1-1; D may be TRBD1 (6 bases). In germline, CDR1 is SGHRS, CDR2 YFSETQ. Trimming shortened V by 7 bases and J by 12 bases, and 19 bases separated the two germline ends. The CDR3 totals 12 residues. Here the CDR3 reads CASAEMAGVTFF. The CDR3 DNA is TGCGCCAGCGCTGAAATGGCAGGGGTAACTTTCTTT.

This clonotype was counted at least ten times. The J gene is TRBJ1-5, the V gene TRBV27; 7 bases are a match to TRBD1. In germline, CDR1 is MNHEY, CDR2 SMNVEV (reference sequence). Germline trimming cut 5 bases from V and 7 bases from J; bases unmatched to any gene: 11. This CDR3 region has 15 residues. DNA of the CDR3: TGTGCCAGCAGTCCCGCGGTGTGGACAGGCCAGCCCCAGCATTTT. This sequence encodes CASSPAVWTGQPQHF.

This clonotype was recorded at least ten times. The V call is TRBV30, the J call TRBJ1-5, with D hard to call. V lost 5 bases and J 6 bases, leaving 14 bases between the germline ends. Germline CDR1 and CDR2: GTSNPN and SVGIG (reference sequence). CDR3 length equals 13 residues. The CDR3 loop reads CAWGSRGLQPQHF. The CDR3 nucleotides are TGTGCCTGGGGGTCACGAGGCCTTCAGCCCCAGCATTTT.

This clonotype has a handful of counts. This rearrangement joins TRBV5-6 to TRBJ2-5; D possibly corresponds to TRBD2 (5 bases). Germline V lookup: CDR1 SGHDT, CDR2 YYEEEE. The CDR3 is 12 residues long. V shed 10 bases and J shed 0 bases, with 10 bases lying between them. This CDR3 is CAFPGYQETQYF. The CDR3 DNA is TGTGCCTTCCCGGGGTACCAAGAGACCCAGTACTTC. The full variable domain, its missing parts supplied by reference TRBV5-6 and TRBJ2-5, is DAGVTQSPTHLIKTRGQQVTLRCSPKSGHDTVSWYQQALGQGPQFIFQYYEEEERQRGNFPDRFSGHQFPNYSSELNVNALLLGDSALYLCAFPGYQETQYFGPGTRLLVL.

There are a few counts of this clonotype. This chain connects TRBV27 to TRBJ2-5; D is possibly TRBD1 or TRBD2 (5 bases each). The CDR3 extends over 16 amino acids. Trimming removed 5 bases from V and 2 bases from J, with 18 bases in between. The germline gives CDR1 MNHEY, CDR2 SMNVEV (reference sequence). CDR3 amino acids: CASSPRRGRKQETQYF. The CDR3 DNA sequence: TGTGCCAGCAGTCCCCGACGGGGACGAAAGCAAGAGACCCAGTACTTC.

The sample holds a few counts of this clonotype. The chain couples TRBV5-1 to TRBJ2-3; 7 nucleotides line up with TRBD1. Germline loops: CDR1 SGHRS, CDR2 YFSETQ. V lost 7 bases to trimming and J lost 1 base; unmatched junction nucleotides: 6. The CDR3 is 14 residues long. Here the CDR3 DNA reads TGCGCCAGCTACCGGGACAGACGCACAGATACGCAGTATTTT. Translated, it gives CASYRDRRTDTQYF. The full variable domain, with the rest looked up from reference TRBV5-1 and TRBJ2-3, is KAGVTQTPRYLIKTRGQQVTLSCSPISGHRSVSWYQQTPGQGLQFLFEYFSETQRNKGNFPGRFSGRQFSNSRSEMNVSTLELGDSALYLCASYRDRRTDTQYFGPGTRLTVL.

This clonotype was observed at least ten times. The chain employs TRBV7-9 and TRBJ2-1, with 10 bases lining up with TRBD2. CDR1 is SEHNR, CDR2 FQNEAQ, per germline (reference sequence). V trimming: 5 bases; J trimming: 9 bases; junction bases outside the gene matches: 16. This CDR3 spans 17 amino acids. CDR3 sequence (DNA): TGTGCCAGCAGCCCTCCTACTAGCGGGGCCATTGTAGGTGAGCAGTTCTTC. This translates into CASSPPTSGAIVGEQFF.